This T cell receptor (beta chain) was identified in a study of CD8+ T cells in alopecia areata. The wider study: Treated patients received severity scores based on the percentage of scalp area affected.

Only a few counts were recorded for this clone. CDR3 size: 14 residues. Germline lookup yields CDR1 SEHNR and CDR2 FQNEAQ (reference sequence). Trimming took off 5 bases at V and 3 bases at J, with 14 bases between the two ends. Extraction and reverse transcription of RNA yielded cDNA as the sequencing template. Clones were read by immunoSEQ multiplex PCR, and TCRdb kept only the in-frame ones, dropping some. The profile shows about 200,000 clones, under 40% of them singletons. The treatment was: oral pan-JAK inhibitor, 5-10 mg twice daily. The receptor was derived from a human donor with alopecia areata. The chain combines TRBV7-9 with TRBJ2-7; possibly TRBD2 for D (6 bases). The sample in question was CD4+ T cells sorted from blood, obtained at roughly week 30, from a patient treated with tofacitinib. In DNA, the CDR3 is TGTGCCAGCAGCCCTAGGGACTCAAACTACGAGCAGTACTTC. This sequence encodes CASSPRDSNYEQYF.